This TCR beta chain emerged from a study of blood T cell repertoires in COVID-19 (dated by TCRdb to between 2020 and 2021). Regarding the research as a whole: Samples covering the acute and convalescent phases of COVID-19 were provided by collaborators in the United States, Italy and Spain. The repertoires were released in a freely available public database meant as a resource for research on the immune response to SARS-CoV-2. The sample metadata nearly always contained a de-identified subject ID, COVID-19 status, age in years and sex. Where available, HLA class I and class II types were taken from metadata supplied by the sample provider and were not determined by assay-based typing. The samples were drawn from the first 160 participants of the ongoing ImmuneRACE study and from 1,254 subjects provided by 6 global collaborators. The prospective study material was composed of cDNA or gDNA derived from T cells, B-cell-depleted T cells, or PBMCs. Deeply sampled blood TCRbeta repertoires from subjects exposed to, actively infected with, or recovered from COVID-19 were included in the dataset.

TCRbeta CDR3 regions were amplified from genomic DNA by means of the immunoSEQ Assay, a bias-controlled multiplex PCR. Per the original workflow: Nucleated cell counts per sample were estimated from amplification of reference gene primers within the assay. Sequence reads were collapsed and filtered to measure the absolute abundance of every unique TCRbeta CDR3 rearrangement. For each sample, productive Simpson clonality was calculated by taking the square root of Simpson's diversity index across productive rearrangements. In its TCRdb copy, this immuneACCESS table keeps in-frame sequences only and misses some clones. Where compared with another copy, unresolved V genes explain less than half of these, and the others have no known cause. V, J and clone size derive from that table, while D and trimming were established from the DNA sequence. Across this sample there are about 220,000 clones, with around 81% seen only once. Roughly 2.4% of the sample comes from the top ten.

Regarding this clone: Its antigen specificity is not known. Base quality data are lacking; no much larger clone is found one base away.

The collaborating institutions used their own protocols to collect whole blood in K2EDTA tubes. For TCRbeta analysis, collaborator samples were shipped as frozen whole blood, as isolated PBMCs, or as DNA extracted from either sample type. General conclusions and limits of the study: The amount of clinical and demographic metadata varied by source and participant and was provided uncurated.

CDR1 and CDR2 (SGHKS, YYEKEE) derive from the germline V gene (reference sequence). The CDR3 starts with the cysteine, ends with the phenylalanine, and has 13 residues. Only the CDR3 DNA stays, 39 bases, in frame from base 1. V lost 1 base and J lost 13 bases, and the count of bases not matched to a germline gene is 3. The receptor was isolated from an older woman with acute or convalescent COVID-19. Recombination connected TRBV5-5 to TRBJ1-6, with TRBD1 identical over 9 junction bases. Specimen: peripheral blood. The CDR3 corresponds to CASSLRDREPLHF. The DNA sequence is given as TGTGCCAGCAGCTTGCGGGACAGGGAGCCCCTCCACTTT.